This T cell receptor beta chain was found in a study of early T cells in non-severe SARS-CoV-2 infection. The CDR3 extends over 17 amino acids. Trimming took 0 bases from V and 2 from J; bases not matched to a gene: 4. Germline V CDR1 and CDR2: PRHDT, FYEKMQ (reference sequence). Points from the study as a whole: Comparison of clonotypes with VDJdb favored anti-spike CD8 responses while missing private and CD4 specificities.

This clonotype was detected ten times or more. The antigen remains undetermined. Unique molecular identifier tags were affixed to discrete cDNA molecules. TCRdb fed the 5' RACE reads into MiXCR, producing one record per CDR3 protein. Of about 48,000 distinct CDR3 sequences listed, 5% to 6% were seen once; the top ten hold 5.4%. The V gene is TRBV13, the J gene TRBJ2-1, with TRBD2 matching over 10 bases. Sample: whole blood, taken at baseline. This sequence originates from an adult who was a healthcare worker with PCR-confirmed SARS-CoV-2 infection or an uninfected control (not recorded which). This CDR3 is CASSLGEAGGTYNEQFF. The CDR3 nucleotides are TGTGCCAGCAGCTTAGGCGAAGCGGGAGGGACCTACAATGAGCAGTTCTTC. Full variable domain (missing parts from reference TRBV13 and TRBJ2-1): AAGVIQSPRHLIKEKRETATLKCYPIPRHDTVYWYQQGPGQDPQFLISFYEKMQSDKGSIPDRFSAQQFSDYHSELNMSSLELGDSALYFCASSLGEAGGTYNEQFFGPGTRLTVL.